A single sample gave rise to the 19 T cell receptor beta chains below, sequenced in a study. Each CDR3 protein gets one entry after TCRdb re-called the RT-PCR reads with MiXCR. The sample includes about 680,000 distinct CDR3 sequences, 14% of them seen just once. Material for sequencing was memory CD4+ T cells from blood. These TCRs come from a female donor in good health, serving as a healthy control.

This clonotype has more than one count but fewer than ten. This chain links TRBV7-9 with TRBJ1-1; maybe TRBD1 (5 bases). Germline lookup yields CDR1 SEHNR and CDR2 FQNEAQ (reference sequence). This CDR3 has 15 amino acids. V dropped 5 bases and J dropped 3 bases, with 16 bases sitting between them. The CDR3 DNA reads TGTGCCAGCAGCGTCTTGGGGGGGTACGACACTGAAGCTTTCTTT. Translation gives CASSVLGGYDTEAFF.

This clonotype appeared many times. The gene calls are TRBV29-1 and TRBJ1-3, with 12 bases identical to TRBD1. Germline CDR1 SQVTM, CDR2 ANQGSEA. J was trimmed by 4 bases and V by 3 bases; bases with no gene match: 10. The length of the CDR3 is 17 residues. CDR3 DNA sequence: TGCAGCGTTGACGTGGGGACAGGGGGCAGAAGGGGAAACACCATATATTTT. Translated, it gives CSVDVGTGGRRGNTIYF. Variable domain in full (rest from reference TRBV29-1 and TRBJ1-3): SAVISQKPSRDICQRGTSLTIQCQVDSQVTMMFWYRQQPGQSLTLIATANQGSEATYESGFVIDKFPISRPNLTFSTLTVSNMSPEDSSIYLCSVDVGTGGRRGNTIYFGEGSWLTVV.

The J gene is TRBJ2-5, the V gene TRBV20-1, with D uncertain. Looked up from germline, CDR1 is DFQATT and CDR2 is SNEGSKA (reference sequence). The CDR3 runs 14 residues. The V gene lost 3 bases and the J gene lost 4 bases, with 15 bases spanning the gap. The chain's CDR3 is CSASLRPRAETQYF. DNA of the CDR3: TGCAGTGCTAGTCTCCGACCGAGAGCAGAGACCCAGTACTTC.

This clonotype has at least ten counts. This chain uses TRBV20-1 with TRBJ2-7; 7 bases map to TRBD1. CDR3 length equals 14 residues. V shed 6 bases, J shed 0 bases, and the junction held 8 bases outside the gene matches. Germline V CDR1 and CDR2: DFQATT, SNEGSKA (reference sequence). The CDR3 DNA reads TGCAGTGCAAGGACAGGCTCTCGCTCCTACGAGCAGTACTTC. Its translation: CSARTGSRSYEQYF.

The chain joins TRBV6-2 or TRBV6-3 to TRBJ2-7; the D gene is possibly TRBD1 (6 bases). The V gene's germline CDR1 is MNHEY and CDR2 SVGEGT. This CDR3 contains 14 residues. The V end was cut by 6 bases, the J end by 0 bases, with 12 bases between. The CDR3 nucleotides are TGTGCCAGCAGACAACAGGGCCACTCCTACGAGCAGTACTTC. This encodes CASRQQGHSYEQYF.

The sample holds many counts of this clonotype. The chain is built from TRBV28 and TRBJ2-7; 8 bases fit TRBD1. There are 12 residues in the CDR3. Germline V gene sequence: CDR1 MDHEN, CDR2 SYDVKM. J gave up 6 bases and V 6 bases, and 4 bases lay outside the gene matches. CDR3 amino acids: CASSRTGIEQYF. For the CDR3, the DNA is TGTGCCAGCAGCAGGACAGGGATCGAGCAGTACTTC.

V usage is TRBV27 and J usage is TRBJ2-5, with a weak D call TRBD1 (6 bases). V lost 6 bases and J lost 1, with 9 bases in between. This CDR3 spans 13 amino acids. Per the germline V gene, CDR1 is MNHEY and CDR2 is SMNVEV (reference sequence). The CDR3 reads CASRIGGQETQYF. The CDR3 DNA reads as TGTGCCAGCAGGATAGGGGGCCAAGAGACCCAGTACTTC.

This clonotype was recorded many times. This chain links TRBV10-3 with TRBJ2-5; 7 nucleotides align to TRBD1. CDR1 ENHRY and CDR2 SYGVKD come from the germline V gene. V lost 0 bases to trimming and J lost 0 bases; unmatched junction nucleotides: 1. This CDR3 has 15 amino acids. The CDR3 region has the DNA TGTGCCATCAGTGAGTCCGGGACAGACCAAGAGACCCAGTACTTC. Protein product: CAISESGTDQETQYF.

The V call is TRBV10-2, the J call TRBJ1-6, with a tentative D call TRBD1 (5 bases). CDR1 and CDR2 (germline): WSHSY, SAAADI. The CDR3 sequence is 13 residues long. Deletions cut 0 bases from V and 18 bases from J, with 15 bases between. The CDR3 spells CASSESRGGDPHF. CDR3 sequence (DNA): TGCGCCAGCAGTGAGTCCCGGGGTGGGGACCCCCACTTT.

In this sample, this clonotype turned up many times. The V call is TRBV12-3 or TRBV12-4, the J call TRBJ2-7; 7 bases align to TRBD1. The CDR3 is 16 amino acids. After removal of 5 bases from V and 0 bases from J, the junction contained 10 bases not matched to a gene. The DNA of the CDR3 is TGTGCCAGCAGTGAGACCGGGACAGCCTCCTCCTACGAGCAGTACTTC. Its protein is CASSETGTASSYEQYF.

This clonotype was detected only a few times. J is TRBJ2-7 and V is TRBV27; tentatively, D is TRBD1 or TRBD2 (5 bases each). Germline V lookup: CDR1 MNHEY, CDR2 SMNVEV (reference sequence). Deletions cut 3 bases from V and 3 bases from J, with 15 bases between. This CDR3 is 15 amino acids long. The CDR3 region is CASSFTGTAGYEQYF. As DNA, the CDR3 is TGTGCCAGCAGTTTCACCGGGACGGCCGGCTACGAGCAGTACTTC.

V is TRBV5-6 and J is TRBJ2-7; D is perhaps TRBD1 (6 bases). Trimming took 4 bases from V and 7 from J, leaving 15 bases between them. Germline V lookup: CDR1 SGHDT, CDR2 YYEEEE. CDR3 length: 13 residues. The CDR3 coding sequence is TGTGCCAGCAGCCCTGAGAAGAGGGGGGAGCAGTACTTC. Translation: CASSPEKRGEQYF.

The J gene is TRBJ2-3, the V gene TRBV6-2 or TRBV6-3, with D possibly TRBD1 on 6 matching bases. V shed 5 bases and J shed 0 bases, with 12 bases lying between them. This CDR3 is 15 amino acids long. Germline loops: CDR1 MNHEY, CDR2 SVGEGT. The CDR3 nucleotides read TGTGCCAGCAGTCGACGACAGGCTAGCACAGATACGCAGTATTTT. It translates to CASSRRQASTDTQYF.

This clonotype was found many times. The V and J genes are TRBV5-1 and TRBJ1-1; 9 bases agree with TRBD1. The ends lost 4 bases at V and 3 bases at J; junction bases unmatched: 4. CDR1 is SGHRS and CDR2 is YFSETQ in the germline V gene. The CDR3 totals 14 residues. CDR3 bases: TGCGCCAGCAGCGACGGACAGGGGCACACTGAAGCTTTCTTT. Translation gives CASSDGQGHTEAFF.

This clonotype has at least ten counts. The V gene is TRBV7-6, the J gene TRBJ2-2; 7 bases are a match to TRBD2. J lost 6 bases, V lost 1 base, and 8 bases had no gene match. Germline V CDR1 and CDR2: SGHVS, FNYEAQ. This CDR3 has 16 amino acids. In nucleotides, the CDR3 is TGTGCCAGCAGCTTAGTTTTGGCGGGAGAGGCCGGGGAGCTGTTTTTT. It translates to CASSLVLAGEAGELFF.

J is TRBJ2-6 and V is TRBV19, with TRBD2 matching over 7 bases. The V and J ends lost 4 bases and 3 bases, in that order; junction bases with no gene match: 9. The CDR3 covers 17 residues. Germline CDR1 LNHDA, CDR2 SQIVND (reference sequence). The CDR3 DNA reads as TGTGCCAGTAGTAGCGGGAGTAGCAATCGTGGGGCCAACGTCCTGACTTTC. This codes for CASSSGSSNRGANVLTF.

The chain employs TRBV6-2 or TRBV6-3 and TRBJ2-2; no firm D call. The V gene's germline CDR1 is MNHEY and CDR2 SVGEGT. The length of the CDR3 is 14 residues. V lost 7 bases and J 4 bases, leaving 13 bases between the germline ends. DNA of the CDR3: TGTGCCAGCACCCCGGGCCGGGCCACCGGGGAGCTGTTTTTT. Translated: CASTPGRATGELFF.

This clonotype appeared a few times. The rearrangement joins TRBV20-1 to TRBJ2-2, with 10 nucleotides matching TRBD1. The CDR3 covers 16 residues. Trimming at V came to 5 bases and at J to 0 bases, leaving 6 bases not matched to a gene. Germline assignment: CDR1 DFQATT and CDR2 SNEGSKA (reference sequence). CDR3 loop: CSARAGQGANTGELFF. In DNA form, the CDR3 reads TGCAGTGCTCGCGCTGGACAGGGGGCGAACACCGGGGAGCTGTTTTTT.

CDR3 in amino acids: CASSSTSGGYSYGYTF. CDR3 coding DNA: TGTGCCAGCAGCTCTACCAGCGGGGGTTATAGCTATGGCTACACCTTC. V gene TRBV7-2 combines with J gene TRBJ1-2; D might be TRBD1 (5 bases). The CDR3 covers 16 residues. The V gene lost 4 bases and the J gene lost 4 bases, with 19 bases spanning the gap. Per the germline V gene, CDR1 is SGHTA and CDR2 is FQGNSA.